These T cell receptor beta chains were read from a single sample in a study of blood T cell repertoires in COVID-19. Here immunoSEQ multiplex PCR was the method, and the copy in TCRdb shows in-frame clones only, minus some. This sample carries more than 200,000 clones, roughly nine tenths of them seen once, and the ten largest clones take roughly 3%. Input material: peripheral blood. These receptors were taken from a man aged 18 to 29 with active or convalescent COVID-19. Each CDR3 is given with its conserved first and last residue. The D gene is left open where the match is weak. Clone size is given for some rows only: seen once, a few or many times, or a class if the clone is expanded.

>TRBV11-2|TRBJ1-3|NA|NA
CASSAGTGPGNTIYF
TGTGCCAGCAGCGCCGGGACTGGGCCTGGAAACACCATATATTTT
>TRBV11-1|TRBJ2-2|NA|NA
CASSLLSVGAGGELFF
TGTGCCAGCAGCTTGCTGAGTGTGGGGGCCGGTGGGGAGCTGTTTTTT
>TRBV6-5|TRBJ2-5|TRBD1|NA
CASFRGRQETQYF
TGTGCCAGTTTTAGGGGGCGCCAAGAGACCCAGTACTTC
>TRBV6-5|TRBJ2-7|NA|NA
CASSRSREYEQYF
TGTGCCAGCAGTCGTTCGAGGGAATACGAGCAGTACTTC
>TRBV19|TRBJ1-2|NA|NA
CASSMRANYGYTF
TGTGCCAGTAGTATGAGAGCTAACTATGGCTACACCTTC
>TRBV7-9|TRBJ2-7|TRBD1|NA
CASSSTTGAPNDVGQYF
TGTGCCAGCAGCTCTACCACAGGGGCCCCTAATGACGTTGGGCAGTACTTC
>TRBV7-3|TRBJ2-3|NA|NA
CASSLNPAPGHTSTDTQYF
TGTGCCAGCAGCTTAAACCCCGCTCCGGGACATACTAGCACAGATACGCAGTATTTT
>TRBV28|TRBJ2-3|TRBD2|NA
CASSFTSGSLTDTQYF
TGTGCCAGCAGTTTCACCAGCGGGAGTTTGACAGATACGCAGTATTTT
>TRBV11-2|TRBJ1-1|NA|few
CASSHSEGEAFF
TGTGCCAGCAGCCACTCGGAGGGTGAAGCTTTCTTT
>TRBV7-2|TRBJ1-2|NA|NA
CASSVSGGVGRGYTF
TGTGCCAGCAGCGTTAGTGGGGGTGTAGGGAGGGGCTACACCTTC
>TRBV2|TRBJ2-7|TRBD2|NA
CAIPGLARNYEQYF
TGTGCCATCCCGGGACTAGCGAGAAATTACGAGCAGTACTTC
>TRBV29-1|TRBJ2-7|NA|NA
CSVLDYSSEQYF
TGCAGCGTCCTGGACTATTCCTCCGAGCAGTACTTC
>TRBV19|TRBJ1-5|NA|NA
CASRTGGFNQPQHF
TGTGCCAGCCGCACGGGAGGTTTCAATCAGCCCCAGCATTTT
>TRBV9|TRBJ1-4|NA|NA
CASSVGGSTNEKLFF
TGTGCCAGCAGCGTGGGGGGTTCAACTAATGAAAAACTGTTTTTT
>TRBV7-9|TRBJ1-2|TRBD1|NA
CASSLAGGHQYNYGYTF
TGTGCCAGCAGCTTAGCAGGGGGCCATCAGTATAACTATGGCTACACCTTC
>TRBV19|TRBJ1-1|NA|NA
CASSIGVSWGGEAFF
TGTGCCAGTAGTATTGGGGTAAGCTGGGGCGGTGAAGCTTTCTTT
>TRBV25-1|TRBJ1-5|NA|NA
CASSGGGGQPQHF
TGTGCCAGCAGTGGGGGCGGGGGTCAGCCCCAGCATTTT
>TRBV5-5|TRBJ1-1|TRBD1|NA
CASSTWTGENTEAFF
TGTGCCAGCAGCACCTGGACAGGCGAGAACACTGAAGCTTTCTTT
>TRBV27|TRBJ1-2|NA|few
CASSVAGNYGYTF
TGTGCCAGCAGTGTCGCGGGGAACTATGGCTACACCTTC
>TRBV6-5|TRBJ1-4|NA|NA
CASSYTNRGLVLFF
TGTGCCAGCAGTTACACTAATAGGGGACTAGTCCTGTTTTTT
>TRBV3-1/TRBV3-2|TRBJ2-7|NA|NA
CASSPGDVTYEQYF
TGTGCCAGCAGCCCAGGGGATGTAACCTACGAGCAGTACTTC
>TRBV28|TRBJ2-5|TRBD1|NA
CASSTPDRGKETQYF
TGTGCCAGCAGTACCCCGGACAGGGGTAAAGAGACCCAGTACTTC
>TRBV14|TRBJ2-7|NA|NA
CASSQGGQWTYEQYF
TGTGCCAGCAGCCAAGGAGGACAGTGGACCTACGAGCAGTACTTC
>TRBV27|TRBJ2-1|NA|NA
CASSFQVGSSYNEQFF
TGTGCCAGCAGTTTTCAGGTCGGGAGCTCCTACAATGAGCAGTTCTTC
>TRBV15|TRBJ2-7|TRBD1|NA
CATSNQDRGRRYEQYF
TGTGCCACCAGCAACCAGGACAGGGGAAGGCGCTACGAGCAGTACTTC
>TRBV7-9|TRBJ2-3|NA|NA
CASSFSADTQYF
TGTGCCAGCAGCTTTAGTGCAGATACGCAGTATTTT
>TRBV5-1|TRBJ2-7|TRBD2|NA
CASSWGGLAYEQYF
TGCGCCAGCAGCTGGGGTGGACTAGCGTACGAGCAGTACTTC
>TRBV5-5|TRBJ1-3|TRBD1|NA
CASSLVGQGVGNTIYF
TGTGCCAGCAGCTTGGTGGGACAGGGTGTGGGAAACACCATATATTTT